This T cell receptor beta chain was sequenced for a study of cytomegalovirus exposure and HLA in healthy donors. The wider study: A previous analysis identified 90 million to 140 million unique TCR beta sequences derived from 180 million or so T cells.

Amplification used 60 Vbeta primers and 13 Jbeta primers. Profiling relied on immunoSEQ multiplex PCR, and the TCRdb table lists in-frame clones only, not all of them. The table has some 150,000 clones, around three fifths seen once. Findings and limits, study-wide: In a later analysis, TCR beta V- and J-gene trimming showed a link to a missense DCLRE1C variant. Reports credit the classifier with highly specific, highly sensitive diagnosis of cytomegalovirus status.

The V gene lost 8 bases and the J gene lost 2 bases, with 12 bases spanning the gap. The CDR3 is 13 amino acids. CDR1 and CDR2 from the germline V gene are MNHNS and SASEGT. This clone was seen only a few times. Its target is not known. The gene calls are TRBV6-1 and TRBJ1-1; D is undetermined. The receptor was isolated from a woman in her 30s in good health and CMV-seropositive. Sequenced material: PBMCs. CDR3 DNA sequence: TGTGCCAGCTGTCGGTCCATAAACACTGAAGCTTTCTTT. It specifies CASCRSINTEAFF.